This TCR beta chain was identified during a study of blood T cell repertoires in COVID-19. Looking at the study overall: Nucleic acid was either cDNA or gDNA, and it came from T cells, B-cell-depleted T cells, or PBMCs.

V shed 6 bases and J 6 bases; nucleotides not matched to a gene: 9. CDR1 is LNHDA and CDR2 is SQIVND in the germline V gene (reference sequence). There are 14 residues in the CDR3. The assay was immunoSEQ multiplex PCR, and TCRdb's table has in-frame clones only and misses some. The sample lists tens of thousands of clones, almost 90% occurring once. This chain uses TRBV19 with TRBJ2-7; 9 bases are shared with TRBD1. The sequence derives from a man in his forties or fifties with acute or convalescent COVID-19. Sequenced input: peripheral blood. This CDR3 reads CASSATGGRGEQYF. The CDR3 coding sequence is TGTGCCAGTAGCGCAACAGGGGGCCGGGGCGAGCAGTACTTC.